Here is one T cell receptor (beta chain) with its context. Its antigen is unidentified. This sample was taken from a study of cytomegalovirus exposure and HLA in healthy donors. Study background: Roughly 85 million unique TCRs from HLA-typed donors made up an early data release.

Whereas donors were nominally healthy upon sampling, unrecorded immune exposures were probable. Study-wide results and limits: An apparent linkage of common viral pathogens to several of the most significant clusters emerged in a later analysis. Cytomegalovirus-associated status was assigned to some 180 TCR beta chains.

The study ran its PCR with 60 Vbeta and 13 Jbeta primers. The assay was immunoSEQ multiplex PCR, and TCRdb's table has in-frame clones only and misses some. Among more than 65,000 clones listed, under 70% were seen once. Sequencing used PBMCs. The source of this sequence is a woman between 45 and 65 years old in good health and CMV-seropositive.

This chain's CDR3 is CASSDLGVACGYTF. DNA for the CDR3: TGTGCCAGCAGCGACCTAGGTGTAGCTTGTGGCTACACCTTC. The gene calls are TRBV5-5 and TRBJ1-2; no reliable D call. The germline CDR1 and CDR2 sequences are SGHKS and YYEKEE (reference sequence). Trimming removed 4 bases from V and 7 bases from J, with 17 bases in between. This CDR3 contains 14 residues.